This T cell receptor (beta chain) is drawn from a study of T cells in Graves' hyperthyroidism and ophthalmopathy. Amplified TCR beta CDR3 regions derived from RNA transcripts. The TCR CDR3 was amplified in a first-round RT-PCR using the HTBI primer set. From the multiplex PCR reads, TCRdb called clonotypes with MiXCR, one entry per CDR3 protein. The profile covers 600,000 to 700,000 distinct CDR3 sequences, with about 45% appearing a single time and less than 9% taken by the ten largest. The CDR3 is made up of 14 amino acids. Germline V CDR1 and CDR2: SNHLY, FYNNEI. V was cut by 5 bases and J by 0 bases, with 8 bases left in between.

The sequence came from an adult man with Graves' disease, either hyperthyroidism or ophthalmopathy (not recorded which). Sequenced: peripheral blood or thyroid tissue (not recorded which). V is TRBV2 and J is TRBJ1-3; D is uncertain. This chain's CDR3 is CASSTVASGNTIYF. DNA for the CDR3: TGTGCCAGCAGTACCGTAGCCTCTGGAAACACCATATATTTT.